These 10 T cell receptor beta chains were sequenced from one sample in a study of identical twins. One entry per CDR3 protein results from TCRdb running MiXCR on the 5' RACE reads. In the table there are around 550,000 distinct CDR3 sequences, about 15% of which are singletons. The sample was also reused in another study, on yellow fever vaccine responses in identical twins.

Sequenced material: CD4+ T cells sorted from blood. Receptor source: a woman in her late teens or twenties in good health.

This clonotype was picked up a small number of times. The V call is TRBV25-1, the J call TRBJ2-1, with TRBD2 identical over 8 bases. The CDR3 covers 15 residues. Trimming took 2 bases from V and 11 from J; bases not matched to a gene: 11. CDR1 MGHDK and CDR2 SYGVNS come from the germline V gene. CDR3 region: CASSEPVVGGAKQFF. The CDR3, as DNA: TGTGCCAGCAGTGAACCCGTAGTCGGGGGGGCAAAGCAGTTCTTC.

This clonotype turned up a few times. V is TRBV20-1 and J is TRBJ1-4; TRBD1 agrees at 9 bases. In germline, CDR1 is DFQATT, CDR2 SNEGSKA (reference sequence). V lost 6 bases and J lost 3; bases outside the gene matches: 11. CDR3 size: 16 residues. The CDR3 DNA follows: TGCAGTGCACCCGGGACAGGGAGGAATGCTAATGAAAAACTGTTTTTT. Its protein product is CSAPGTGRNANEKLFF.

This clonotype occurred many times. V is TRBV10-3 and J is TRBJ1-1; 7 bases match TRBD1. The junction had 9 bases not matched to a gene; V was cut back by 10 bases and J by 1 base. CDR3 length equals 14 residues. The germline gives CDR1 ENHRY, CDR2 SYGVKD. This CDR3 reads CATLPGQQNTEAFF. The CDR3, as DNA: TGTGCCACCCTACCGGGACAGCAGAACACTGAAGCTTTCTTT.

This chain joins TRBV15 and TRBJ2-2; 7 bases map to TRBD2. The J segment lost 4 bases and the V segment lost 0 bases, leaving 2 bases of the junction unmatched. The CDR3 spans 15 residues. Germline assignment: CDR1 LNHNV and CDR2 YYDKDF (reference sequence). CDR3 residues: CATSRELAGTGELFF. The CDR3 DNA reads TGTGCCACCAGCAGAGAATTAGCGGGCACCGGGGAGCTGTTTTTT.

V and J are TRBV6-2 or TRBV6-3 and TRBJ1-2; D ambiguous. The length of the CDR3 is 14 residues. Trimming shortened V by 6 bases and J by 1 base, and 12 bases separated the two germline ends. The V gene's germline CDR1 is MNHEY and CDR2 SVGEGT. CDR3 nucleotides: TGTGCCAGCAGAACGGGCGGAGGTAACTATGGCTACACCTTC. It translates to CASRTGGGNYGYTF.

CDR3 amino acids: CASSLGRDSRSTNEKLFF. CDR3 DNA: TGTGCCAGCAGCTTAGGTCGGGACAGCCGCTCAACTAATGAAAAACTGTTTTTT. The chain combines TRBV7-6 with TRBJ1-4; 7 bases map to TRBD1. Losses at the gene ends were 1 base for V and 0 bases for J; bases not matched to a gene: 8. The germline V gene encodes CDR1 SGHVS and CDR2 FNYEAQ. CDR3 length: 18 amino acids. Variable domain in full (rest from reference TRBV7-6 and TRBJ1-4): GAGVSQSPRYKVTKRGQDVALRCDPISGHVSLYWYRQALGQGPEFLTYFNYEAQQDKSGLPNDRFSAERPEGSISTLTIQRTEQRDSAMYRCASSLGRDSRSTNEKLFFGSGTQLSVL.

This clonotype was observed a handful of times. This chain joins TRBV12-3 or TRBV12-4 and TRBJ2-6, with D perhaps matching TRBD1 (5 bases). Trimming took off 5 bases at V and 3 bases at J, with 11 bases between the two ends. CDR3 length: 15 residues. CDR3 nucleotides: TGTGCCAGCAGTCCAGCAGGGTATGGGGCCAACGTCCTGACTTTC. This sequence encodes CASSPAGYGANVLTF.

Ten or more counts support this clonotype. The chain uses TRBV5-1 and TRBJ1-1; no firm D call. V gave up 0 bases and J gave up 2 bases, with 8 bases separating them. The CDR3 has 14 amino acids. CDR1 and CDR2 (germline): SGHRS, YFSETQ. The CDR3 DNA sequence: TGCGCCAGCAGCTTGGAATACGCAAACACTGAAGCTTTCTTT. The encoded protein is CASSLEYANTEAFF.

The chain combines TRBV24-1 with TRBJ2-2; possibly TRBD1 for D (6 bases). V gave up 9 bases and J gave up 6 bases, with 13 bases separating them. CDR3 size: 13 residues. Germline lookup yields CDR1 KGHDR and CDR2 SFDVKD. The CDR3 sequence: CATGRQVPGELFF. For the CDR3, the DNA is TGTGCCACCGGAAGACAGGTTCCCGGGGAGCTGTTTTTT.

The chain couples TRBV29-1 to TRBJ2-2, with a tentative D call TRBD1 (7 bases). V was trimmed by 4 bases and J by 6 bases, leaving 9 bases between them. Germline V gene sequence: CDR1 SQVTM, CDR2 ANQGSEA. The length of the CDR3 is 12 residues. The CDR3 spells CSVVRGAGELFF. As DNA, the CDR3 is TGCAGCGTTGTCAGGGGGGCCGGGGAGCTGTTTTTT.